The rows below give T cell receptor beta chains drawn from one sample of a study of long-term antiretroviral therapy in people with HIV. The method was immunoSEQ multiplex PCR; TCRdb's version includes in-frame clones alone and lacks a portion of them. The sample holds over 10,000 clones, 77% seen once. The sample here was unsorted PBMCs, taken 0.5 years before starting antiretroviral therapy. All receptors derive from a woman aged 40 to 55 with HIV. Each CDR3 is given with its conserved first and last residue. D genes are given only for firm matches. Some rows mark clone size as missing; the rest say once, few, many or name a class of expanded clone.

TRBJ2-1	NA	NA	TRBV11-2	TGTGCCAGCAGCTTAATCAATGAGCAGTTCTTC	CASSLINEQFF
TRBJ2-1	NA	once	TRBV18	TGTGCCAGCTCAGACGGCTATCAGTCCTACAATGAGCAGTTCTTC	CASSDGYQSYNEQFF
TRBJ1-5	NA	few	TRBV29-1	TGCAGCGTAGAGACAGAGGGGATGCCCCAGCATTTT	CSVETEGMPQHF
TRBJ2-3	TRBD2	once	TRBV7-9	TGTGCCAGCGCGAAAATAGCGGGAGTGTCAGATACGCAGTATTTT	CASAKIAGVSDTQYF
TRBJ2-7	NA	NA	TRBV5-6	TGTGCCAGCAGCTTGGGATACGAGCAGTACTTC	CASSLGYEQYF
TRBJ1-2	NA	NA	TRBV9	TGTGCCAGCAACACCCCCGAGAGGAGTAACTATGGCTACACCTTC	CASNTPERSNYGYTF
TRBJ1-4	NA	NA	TRBV5-1	TGCGCCAGCAGCTTGGTCGGAGGGGTAGGGGAAAAACTGTTTTTT	CASSLVGGVGEKLFF
TRBJ2-3	NA	once	TRBV27	TGTGCCAGCAGTAGTTCTCGGGGGGCCCACCGAGATACGCAGTATTTT	CASSSSRGAHRDTQYF
TRBJ2-5	TRBD2	NA	TRBV25-1	TGTGCCAGCAGTGAATTGTCTAGCGGGGACCCCCGAGAGACCCAGTACTTC	CASSELSSGDPRETQYF
TRBJ2-7	NA	NA	TRBV7-9	TGTGCCAGCAGTTCCGAGAGGGCCGTCGACTACGAGCAGTACTTC	CASSSERAVDYEQYF
TRBJ1-5	TRBD1	NA	TRBV18	TGTGCCAGCTCACCGGGACAGGGGCTCCTGGGGCCCCAGCATTTT	CASSPGQGLLGPQHF
TRBJ1-1	NA	NA	TRBV6-1	TGTGCCAGCAGTGGTGGTAATCTAATGAACACTGAAGCTTTCTTT	CASSGGNLMNTEAFF
TRBJ2-7	NA	NA	TRBV11-3	TGTGCCAGCAGCTTGCAGAACTACGAGCAGTACTTC	CASSLQNYEQYF
TRBJ2-7	TRBD1	few	TRBV19	TGTGCCAGTAGCCAAACCACGGGACAGGGGCCCTACGAGCAGTACTTC	CASSQTTGQGPYEQYF
TRBJ2-2	TRBD2	NA	TRBV6-1	TGTGCCAGCAGTGCCGCCCTGGGTAGCGGGAGGCACACCGGGGAGCTGTTTTTT	CASSAALGSGRHTGELFF
TRBJ2-7	TRBD1	NA	TRBV7-9	TGTGCCAGCAGCTCGGGACAGGGAACAAGGCACGAGCAGTACTTC	CASSSGQGTRHEQYF
TRBJ1-2	NA	NA	TRBV29-1	TGCAGCGTTTGGGGGATGGTCTATGGCTACACCTTC	CSVWGMVYGYTF
TRBJ1-1	NA	NA	TRBV5-1	TGCGCCAGCAGCATGGGAGGTGAGGGGCGTCCTGAAGCTTTCTTT	CASSMGGEGRPEAFF
TRBJ2-2	NA	NA	TRBV5-1	TGCGCCAGCAGCTTGAGGAACCACCTGGGACTCTTAGAGAACACCGGGGAGCTGTTTTTT	CASSLRNHLGLLENTGELFF
TRBJ2-7	NA	once	TRBV19	TGTGCCAGTAGTTCGGGACTCTCCTACGAGCAGTACTTC	CASSSGLSYEQYF
TRBJ1-6	TRBD1	NA	TRBV19	TGTGCCAGTACCAGGACAGGGGGCTCACCCCTCCACTTT	CASTRTGGSPLHF
TRBJ2-6	NA	NA	TRBV4-3	TGCGCCAGCAGCCAAGATCCTAGAACCTCTGGGGCCAACGTCCTGACTTTC	CASSQDPRTSGANVLTF
TRBJ1-2	NA	few	TRBV19	TGTGCCAGTATCTCCTGGGGAGGCGATGGCTACACCTTC	CASISWGGDGYTF
TRBJ2-5	TRBD2	NA	TRBV27	TGTGCCAGCAGTTTATCCTCCGGCGGGGGGCAAGAGACCCAGTACTTC	CASSLSSGGGQETQYF
TRBJ2-7	TRBD2	NA	TRBV18	TGTGCCAGCTCACCTCCCGGGGGGTTCACCTACGAGCAGTACTTC	CASSPPGGFTYEQYF
TRBJ1-5	NA	NA	TRBV12-5	TGTGCTAGTGGCCCGGACGGAAGCAATCAGCCCCAGCATTTT	CASGPDGSNQPQHF
TRBJ2-1	TRBD2	few	TRBV13	TGTGCCAGCAGCACTCGACTAGCGGGGGGGAAGTCCAATGAGCAGTTCTTC	CASSTRLAGGKSNEQFF
TRBJ2-2	NA	NA	TRBV19	TGTGCCAGTAGTATTGGGCAGGGTAGCGGGGAGCTGTTTTTT	CASSIGQGSGELFF
TRBJ2-1	TRBD1	NA	TRBV19	TGTGCCAGTAGGGACACTATCGGGACAGGTGTCTATGAGCAGTTCTTC	CASRDTIGTGVYEQFF
TRBJ2-3	NA	NA	TRBV10-3	TGTGCCATCAGTGAGTCAGAATCTAGCACAGATACGCAGTATTTT	CAISESESSTDTQYF
TRBJ1-3	NA	once	TRBV6-1	TGTGCCAGCAGTGGGAACATCCTGATAAACACCATATATTTT	CASSGNILINTIYF